The subject of this entry is one TCR beta chain. Assay used: immunoSEQ multiplex PCR; TCRdb lists only in-frame clones, some missing. The table records 10,000 or so clones, about 27% of them present only once. Following the reaction, CD3+CD4+ and CD3+CD8+ responders that were proliferating and CFSE-low underwent sorting. The V gene's germline CDR1 is MNHEY and CDR2 SMNVEV (reference sequence). This CDR3 region has 16 residues. V was clipped by 5 bases and J by 2 bases; unmatched bases: 5. This sample stems from a study of graft-versus-host responses after intestinal transplantation. Study summary: Tacrolimus and steroids were given for about three years to all recipients after anti-thymocyte globulin induction.

Findings and caveats of the study: Clonal ratios of graft-versus-host to host-versus-graft in allografts were high for patients exhibiting graft-donor T cell macrochimerism. Recipient marrow held GvH clones, some first seen in ileum or blood.

Source: alloreactive CD4+ T cells from a mixed lymphocyte reaction culture, taken before intestinal transplant. The subset here: CFSE-low proliferating T cells sorted from roughly 6-day pre-transplant mixed lymphocyte reaction (GvH or HvG direction). This sequence was found in a human patient who received an intestinal transplant. This chain uses TRBV27 with TRBJ2-1; 11 positions agree with TRBD2. The CDR3 DNA sequence: TGTGCCAGCAGTACTCCGGGACTAGCGGCCTACAATGAGCAGTTCTTC. Amino acids: CASSTPGLAAYNEQFF.